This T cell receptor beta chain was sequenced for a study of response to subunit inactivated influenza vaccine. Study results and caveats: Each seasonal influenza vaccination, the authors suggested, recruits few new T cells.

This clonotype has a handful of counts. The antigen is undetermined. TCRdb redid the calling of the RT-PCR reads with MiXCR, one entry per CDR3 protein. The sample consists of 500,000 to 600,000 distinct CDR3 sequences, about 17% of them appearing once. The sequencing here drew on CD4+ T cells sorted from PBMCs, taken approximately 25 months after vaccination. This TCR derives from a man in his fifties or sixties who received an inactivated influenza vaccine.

CDR3 amino acids: CSAENSRTKLSSYNEQFF. The CDR3 DNA reads TGCAGTGCTGAGAATTCCCGGACAAAGTTGAGCTCCTACAATGAGCAGTTCTTC. The chain uses TRBV20-1 and TRBJ2-1; D perhaps matches TRBD1 (5 bases). Germline V lookup: CDR1 DFQATT, CDR2 SNEGSKA (reference sequence). The ends were cut back, 5 bases at V and 0 bases at J, with 23 bases in the middle. CDR3 length equals 18 residues.